These 30 T cell receptor beta chains share one sample of origin, sequenced in a study of blood T cell repertoires in COVID-19. Libraries were prepared by immunoSEQ multiplex PCR; TCRdb keeps only in-frame clonotypes and omits some of them. Of about 64,000 clones listed, around nine tenths are singletons. Sequencing was done on a sample of PBMCs or T cells enriched from blood (not recorded which). Receptors were obtained from a middle-aged woman who had recovered from COVID-19.

This rearrangement joins TRBV6-1 to TRBJ1-2; maybe TRBD1 (6 bases). V lost 5 bases, J lost 1 base, and 14 bases lay in between. The CDR3 sequence is 15 residues long. Per germline, CDR1 MNHNS and CDR2 SASEGT. Written as DNA, the CDR3 is TGTGCCAGCAGTTTTACCCGACAGGATAACTATGGCTACACCTTC. The encoded protein is CASSFTRQDNYGYTF.

The rearrangement links TRBV5-6 to TRBJ1-2, with unresolved D. The CDR3 contains 12 residues. Germline CDR1 reads SGHDT; CDR2 reads YYEEEE. Trimming cost V 1 base and J 8 bases, with 9 bases left between them. This CDR3 is CASSLTVSGYTF. The DNA for the CDR3 is TGTGCCAGCAGCTTGACGGTCTCGGGCTACACCTTC.

The chain employs TRBV12-3 or TRBV12-4 and TRBJ1-1; D is perhaps TRBD1 (5 bases). The germline V and J ends were trimmed by 5 bases and 4 bases, with 11 bases remaining between them. The CDR3 consists of 13 residues. The CDR3 sequence is CASSGGGGTEAFF. The CDR3 DNA reads as TGTGCCAGCAGTGGGGGAGGTGGCACTGAAGCTTTCTTT.

The chain is built from TRBV6-6 and TRBJ1-1; TRBD1 might be the D (5 bases). Germline V CDR1 and CDR2: MNHNY, SVGAGI (reference sequence). The CDR3 contains 14 residues. V was cut by 10 bases and J by 4 bases, with 19 bases left in between. The CDR3 coding sequence is TGTGCCACCCGAGACCTGGGGCCCCGCACTGAAGCTTTCTTT. It is translated as CATRDLGPRTEAFF.

This clone was found a few times. This chain uses TRBV29-1 with TRBJ2-7; 12 bases fit TRBD2. The CDR3 extends over 15 amino acids. Germline CDR1 SQVTM, CDR2 ANQGSEA. Losses at the gene ends were 2 bases for V and 6 bases for J; bases not matched to a gene: 8. In DNA form, the CDR3 reads TGCAGCGTTGAAAAGACTAGCGGGGGTAAAGGCGAGCAGTACTTC. Translation gives CSVEKTSGGKGEQYF.

The chain uses TRBV19 and TRBJ2-7; no firm D call. The CDR3 length is 12 residues. Germline V gene lookup returns CDR1 LNHDA and CDR2 SQIVND (reference sequence). V was cut by 1 base and J by 6 bases, with 7 bases left in between. CDR3 nucleotide sequence: TGTGCCAGTAGTATAGTGGGCAGCGAGCAGTACTTC. Its protein product is CASSIVGSEQYF.

CDR3 amino acids: CASTARGLGNNEQFF. The CDR3 DNA reads TGTGCCAGCACTGCTCGGGGACTTGGCAACAATGAGCAGTTCTTC. The chain couples TRBV2 to TRBJ2-1, with a tentative D call TRBD2 (6 bases). The germline V gene has CDR1 SNHLY and CDR2 FYNNEI. This CDR3 region has 15 residues. Deletions cut 7 bases from V and 5 bases from J, with 18 bases between.

The rearrangement joins TRBV2 to TRBJ2-3; possible D gene TRBD1, 5 bases. The germline CDR1 and CDR2 sequences are SNHLY and FYNNEI. V lost 8 bases, J lost 1 base, and 19 bases lay in between. The CDR3 runs 16 residues. The CDR3 DNA reads as TGTGCCAGCTCCCAAACCCAGGGAAATGGCACAGATACGCAGTATTTT. It encodes CASSQTQGNGTDTQYF.

V gene TRBV1 combines with J gene TRBJ2-7; the table's D call, TRBD2, was not checked against the DNA. TRBV1 is termed a pseudogene. This CDR3 spans 19 amino acids. The CDR3 DNA follows: TGCACCAGCTCCCCGGGGGCGGAGCGGGGGGCTCCCGCTCTCTACGAGCAGTACTTC. Its protein product is CTSSPGAERGAPALYEQYF.

The chain employs TRBV7-9 and TRBJ1-5, with D unresolved. This CDR3 spans 12 amino acids. Germline V gives CDR1 SEHNR, CDR2 FQNEAQ (reference sequence). Between the trimmed V and J ends, which lost 4 bases and 4 bases, there was a span of 5 bases. CDR3 sequence (DNA): TGTGCCAGCAGCTCATTTAATCAGCCCCAGCATTTT. Protein sequence: CASSSFNQPQHF.

This chain joins TRBV10-3 and TRBJ2-2; D unresolved. CDR3 length equals 15 residues. The germline CDR1 and CDR2 sequences are ENHRY and SYGVKD. V was clipped by 3 bases and J by 0 bases, with 8 bases between them. CDR3 coding DNA: TGTGCCATCAGTGACTACGGTCCGAACACCGGGGAGCTGTTTTTT. This translates into CAISDYGPNTGELFF.

The rearrangement joins TRBV4-2 to TRBJ1-3; D is possibly TRBD1 (5 bases). The CDR3 sequence is 16 residues long. The V end lost 1 base, the J end lost 0 bases, and 10 bases lay between the germline ends. CDR1 is LGHNA, CDR2 YNFKEQ, per germline. The CDR3, as DNA: TGTGCCAGCAGCCAAGCCCCAGGGAACTCTGGAAACACCATATATTTT. It encodes CASSQAPGNSGNTIYF.

The chain couples TRBV7-2 to TRBJ2-1; 12 bases match TRBD2. This CDR3 region has 16 residues. V was clipped by 5 bases and J by 8 bases; unmatched bases: 10. Germline V lookup: CDR1 SGHTA, CDR2 FQGNSA. In DNA form, the CDR3 reads TGTGCCAGCAGCCCGACCCTAGCGGGGGGGCGAGATGAGCAGTTCTTC. Protein product: CASSPTLAGGRDEQFF.

The rearrangement uses TRBV18 and TRBJ1-2, with 8 bases that match TRBD1. This CDR3 is 16 amino acids long. The ends lost 3 bases at V and 2 bases at J; junction bases unmatched: 8. The germline gives CDR1 KGHSH, CDR2 LQKENI. For the CDR3, the DNA is TGTGCCAGCTCACCGCTCCCCGACAGGGGAAACTATGGCTACACCTTC. Its translation is CASSPLPDRGNYGYTF.

The chain recombines TRBV10-2 with TRBJ2-7, with D perhaps matching TRBD1 (6 bases). V lost 4 bases to trimming and J lost 6 bases, with 7 bases between them. The CDR3 runs to 11 residues. CDR1 and CDR2 (germline): WSHSY, SAAADI. The DNA for the CDR3 is TGCGCCAGCAGTGCAGGGGTCGAGCAGTACTTC. It specifies CASSAGVEQYF.

This chain uses TRBV19 with TRBJ2-1; 7 positions match TRBD1. The CDR3 loop spans 14 amino acids. Germline CDR1 and CDR2: LNHDA and SQIVND (reference sequence). V shed 9 bases and J 9 bases; nucleotides not matched to a gene: 14. Here the CDR3 DNA reads TGTGCCAGCCACCGAACAGGGGACGAGGCTGAGCAGTTCTTC. This sequence encodes CASHRTGDEAEQFF.

The CDR3 region has the DNA TGTGCCAGCAGCCCCGGGACAGGGAACACAGATACGCAGTATTTT. Residues: CASSPGTGNTDTQYF. The chain recombines TRBV7-6 with TRBJ2-3; 9 bases agree with TRBD1. The trim removed 5 bases at V and 2 bases at J, leaving 5 bases unmatched. The V gene's germline CDR1 is SGHVS and CDR2 FNYEAQ. CDR3 size: 15 residues.

CDR3 bases: TGCGCCAGCAGCCAAGATTCCAGCTCCTATAATTCACCCCTCCACTTT. Its translation is CASSQDSSSYNSPLHF. The chain joins TRBV4-1 to TRBJ1-6; no reliable D call. The germline V gene encodes CDR1 MGHRA and CDR2 YSYEKL. This CDR3 comprises 16 residues. Deletions cut 0 bases from V and 0 bases from J, with 6 bases between.

The chain uses TRBV19 and TRBJ2-7, with 9 positions matching TRBD2. Trimming took 1 base from V and 3 from J; bases not matched to a gene: 7. CDR3 length: 16 amino acids. The V gene's germline CDR1 is LNHDA and CDR2 SQIVND (reference sequence). The CDR3: CASSIAGGGAFYEQYF. CDR3 DNA sequence: TGTGCCAGTAGTATAGCAGGCGGGGGGGCCTTCTACGAGCAGTACTTC.

The chain employs TRBV3-1 (or the pseudogene TRBV3-2) and TRBJ2-1, with 12 bases identical to TRBD2. The CDR3 runs to 15 residues. J was trimmed by 9 bases and V by 2 bases; bases with no gene match: 5. The germline gives CDR1 LGHDT, CDR2 YNNKEL (reference sequence). CDR3: CASSQNGLAGSEQFF. The CDR3 coding sequence is TGTGCCAGCAGCCAAAATGGACTAGCGGGGTCTGAGCAGTTCTTC.

CDR3 nucleotide sequence: TGCAGTGCTAGTACAGGGAGCTCCTACAATGAGCAGTTCTTC. Translating it yields CSASTGSSYNEQFF. The V gene is TRBV20-1, the J gene TRBJ2-1; a possible D gene is TRBD1 (6 bases). CDR1 is DFQATT, CDR2 SNEGSKA, per germline (reference sequence). Trimming removed 3 bases at V and 0 bases at J, with 9 bases between. The CDR3 has 14 residues.

V is TRBV2 and J is TRBJ2-1, with D possibly TRBD2 on 5 matching bases. This CDR3 contains 13 residues. Looked up from germline, CDR1 is SNHLY and CDR2 is FYNNEI. V was pared by 4 bases and J by 4 bases, with 8 bases between. CDR3 bases: TGTGCCAGCAGTGTTGGCGGGTACAATGAGCAGTTCTTC. It specifies CASSVGGYNEQFF.

This chain links TRBV3-1 (or the pseudogene TRBV3-2) with TRBJ2-1; D remains ambiguous. Germline CDR1 reads LGHDT; CDR2 reads YNNKEL (reference sequence). This CDR3 is 12 amino acids long. Trimming pared 4 bases from V and 4 bases from J, leaving 5 bases between. In nucleotides, the CDR3 is TGTGCCAGCAGCCCTTATTACAATGAGCAGTTCTTC. It is translated as CASSPYYNEQFF.

The CDR3: CASSLGSGQETQYF. The CDR3 DNA follows: TGCGCCAGCAGCTTGGGGTCAGGTCAAGAGACCCAGTACTTC. The rearrangement joins TRBV5-1 to TRBJ2-5; D unresolved. Between the trimmed V and J ends, which lost 0 bases and 2 bases, there was a span of 8 bases. Germline V gives CDR1 SGHRS, CDR2 YFSETQ. The CDR3 covers 14 residues.

The V and J genes are TRBV6-1 and TRBJ1-1; possible D gene TRBD1, 6 bases. CDR3 length equals 13 residues. From germline, CDR1 is MNHNS and CDR2 SASEGT. V lost 3 bases, J lost 6 bases, and 11 bases lay in between. The CDR3 loop reads CASSDRGRPEAFF. CDR3 nucleotide sequence: TGTGCCAGCAGTGACAGGGGAAGGCCTGAAGCTTTCTTT.

V usage is TRBV7-3 and J usage is TRBJ1-6; D ambiguous. This CDR3 spans 13 amino acids. Germline CDR1 SGHTA, CDR2 FQGTGA. Between the trimmed V and J ends, which lost 0 bases and 7 bases, there was a span of 4 bases. The CDR3: CASSLTENSPLHF. CDR3 DNA sequence: TGTGCCAGCAGCTTAACAGAGAATTCACCCCTCCACTTT.

The chain couples TRBV10-1 to TRBJ2-2; 9 positions match TRBD1. The CDR3 totals 16 residues. V lost 6 bases to trimming and J lost 0 bases; unmatched junction nucleotides: 5. Per the germline V gene, CDR1 is WNHNN and CDR2 is SYGVQD (reference sequence). The chain's CDR3 is CASSGTGGSNTGELFF. Written as DNA, the CDR3 is TGCGCCAGCAGCGGAACAGGGGGCTCGAACACCGGGGAGCTGTTTTTT.

The V and J genes are TRBV15 and TRBJ1-1; D is ambiguous. The CDR3 totals 15 residues. V dropped 0 bases and J dropped 1 base, with 9 bases sitting between them. Germline lookup yields CDR1 LNHNV and CDR2 YYDKDF (reference sequence). CDR3 protein: CATSRDFGGNTEAFF. The CDR3 bases are TGTGCCACCAGCAGAGATTTTGGAGGGAACACTGAAGCTTTCTTT. Complete variable domain (other parts from reference TRBV15 and TRBJ1-1): DAMVIQNPRYQVTQFGKPVTLSCSQTLNHNVMYWYQQKSSQAPKLLFHYYDKDFNNEADTPDNFQSRRPNTSFCFLDIRSPGLGDTAMYLCATSRDFGGNTEAFFGQGTRLTVV.

This chain joins TRBV14 and TRBJ2-5, with 10 bases that match TRBD2. This CDR3 spans 14 amino acids. J lost 8 bases, V lost 6 bases, and 9 bases had no gene match. The germline CDR1 and CDR2 sequences are SGHDN and FVKESK. CDR3 DNA sequence: TGTGCCAGCAGTCTAGCGGGGGCGCTGACTACCCAGTACTTC. As protein: CASSLAGALTTQYF. Using reference TRBV14 and TRBJ2-5 for the parts outside the CDR3, the full variable domain is EAGVTQFPSHSVIEKGQTVTLRCDPISGHDNLYWYRRVMGKEIKFLLHFVKESKQDESGMPNNRFLAERTGGTYSTLKVQPAELEDSGVYFCASSLAGALTTQYFGPGTRLLVL.

The genes are TRBV11-2 and TRBJ2-1; 9 bases are a match to TRBD1. V shed 5 bases and J 1 base; nucleotides not matched to a gene: 3. Germline-derived CDR1 and CDR2 are SGHAT and FQNNGV. The CDR3 totals 15 residues. The CDR3 protein is CASSVGQGSYNEQFF. CDR3 in DNA: TGTGCCAGCAGCGTAGGACAGGGGTCCTACAATGAGCAGTTCTTC.